This is a list of T cell receptor beta chains from one sample in a study of cytomegalovirus exposure and HLA in healthy donors. TCRdb's table, derived via immunoSEQ multiplex PCR, lists solely in-frame clones and lacks some. The data hold about 140,000 clones, with 70% to 80% observed a single time. Sequences were obtained from PBMCs. These receptors were taken from a woman between 50 and 59 years old in good health and CMV-seropositive. The CDR3 runs from the conserved cysteine through the conserved F or W. A D gene is named only where the DNA matches it firmly. For some rows the clone size is stated as once, few or many, or as a class when expanded; others skip it.

v_gene,d_gene,j_gene,abundance,CDR3nt,CDR3aa
TRBV28,-,TRBJ2-7,-,TGTGCCAGCAGTCCGTGGAGCGAGCAGTACTTC,CASSPWSEQYF
TRBV9,TRBD2,TRBJ2-3,-,TGTGCCAGCAGCGTAGTTGTGGGGGGGAGCACAGATACGCAGTATTTT,CASSVVVGGSTDTQYF
TRBV5-8,-,TRBJ2-6,-,TGTGCCAGCAGTTTAGGGGGATCTGGGGCCAACGTCCTGACTTTC,CASSLGGSGANVLTF
TRBV2,-,TRBJ2-5,-,TGTGCCAGCAATCTCTTCGAGGGCGGTCAAGAGACCCAGTACTTC,CASNLFEGGQETQYF
TRBV7-2,TRBD2,TRBJ2-2,-,TGTGCCAGCAGCTTAGTAGCGGGTGCGAACACCGGGGAGCTGTTTTTT,CASSLVAGANTGELFF
TRBV7-3,-,TRBJ2-2,-,TGTGCCAGCAGCTTGGCGGGGTCCGGGGAGCTGTTTTTT,CASSLAGSGELFF
TRBV4-1,TRBD1,TRBJ2-5,-,TGCGCCAGCAGCCCACTTCCCGGGACAGGGGAGTACTTC,CASSPLPGTGEYF
TRBV6-1,-,TRBJ2-7,few,TGTGCCAGCAGTGAAAGGGGTAGAAATTACTACGAGCAGTACTTC,CASSERGRNYYEQYF
TRBV2,-,TRBJ2-6,-,TGTGCCAGCATAACTAGCTCTGGGGCCAACGTCCTGACTTTC,CASITSSGANVLTF
TRBV7-8,TRBD1,TRBJ1-5,few,TGTGCCAGCAGCCCGACAGGGGATCAGCCCCAGCATTTT,CASSPTGDQPQHF
TRBV5-6,-,TRBJ1-1,-,TGTGCCAGCAGCTTGGGACACCCCGAAGCTTTCTTT,CASSLGHPEAFF
TRBV5-1,-,TRBJ2-5,-,TGCGCCAGCAGCTTGCCCCCACACAGGGCACACCAAGAGACCCAGTACTTC,CASSLPPHRAHQETQYF
TRBV9,-,TRBJ1-1,-,TGTGCCAGCAGCGTAGGCGGGCGGATGAACACTGAAGCTTTCTTT,CASSVGGRMNTEAFF